The present TCR beta chain was sequenced within a study of T-cell reconstitution after alpha-beta-depleted transplantation in children. The CDR3 consists of 15 residues. Germline loops: CDR1 SGHVS, CDR2 FQNEAQ. V gave up 4 bases and J gave up 9 bases; unmatched junction bases: 8. Unique molecular identifiers were built into the TCRbeta library. One entry per CDR3 protein results from TCRdb running MiXCR on the PCR reads. The repertoire includes 200,000 or so distinct CDR3 sequences, about 6% of them detected once, and 4.5% sits in the top ten. Sample: PBMCs, taken before TCRalphabeta/CD19-depleted stem cell transplant. The receptor was derived from a girl in the first two years of life with combined immunodeficiency, due to receive a stem cell transplant. The J gene is TRBJ2-4, the V gene TRBV7-8; 11 bases map to TRBD1. CDR3 in amino acids: CASSSSRDRGTIQYF. CDR3 coding DNA: TGTGCCAGCAGCTCTTCTCGGGACAGGGGGACCATTCAGTACTTC.